The rows below give T cell receptor beta chains drawn from one sample of a study of shared clonotypes between healthy human individuals. TCRdb's copy holds only in-frame clones and misses some; the assay was immunoSEQ multiplex PCR. Here the sample spans some 2,500,000 clones, roughly 93% being singletons. Material: naive CD4+ T cells from PBMCs. These receptors originate from a man between 18 and 35 years old in good health. Some clones in this sample may be carry-over from other donors' samples. The CDR3 runs from the conserved cysteine through the conserved F or W. The D gene is left open where the match is weak. Not every row has a clone size; where given, it reads once, few, many or a size class.

j_call v_call d_call clone_size cdr3_nt cdr3_aa
TRBJ2-2 TRBV19 TRBD2 NA TGTGCCAGTAGTATAGACCGGGCGGGGGGCGCGGCCGGGGAGCTGTTTTTT CASSIDRAGGAAGELFF
TRBJ2-4 TRBV14 TRBD2 NA TGTGCCAGCAGCCGCCTTCAGGGACTAATTCAGTACTTC CASSRLQGLIQYF
TRBJ2-2 TRBV7-2 NA NA TGTGCCAGCAGCTCAGTTAGGGGCCGGGTCACCGGGGAGCTGTTTTTT CASSSVRGRVTGELFF
TRBJ2-4 TRBV7-8 NA NA TGTGCCAGCAGCGCCTCGCCATCTAGGGGGAGGGCCAAAAACATTCAGTACTTC CASSASPSRGRAKNIQYF
TRBJ2-1 TRBV18 TRBD2 NA TGTGCCAGCTCACCGATGATAGCGGGAATCCACAATGAGCAGTTCTTC CASSPMIAGIHNEQFF
TRBJ2-7 TRBV19 NA NA TGTGCCAGTAGTCCCGGGACAATGCTCCACGAGCAGTACTTC CASSPGTMLHEQYF
TRBJ2-7 TRBV10-3 TRBD1 NA TGTGCCATCCGCGGGACAGGGGGCCACGAGCAGTACTTC CAIRGTGGHEQYF
TRBJ1-1 TRBV18 TRBD1 once TGTGCCAGCTCACCAGTGGGACAGGGTACCGAAGCTTTCTTT CASSPVGQGTEAFF
TRBJ2-7 TRBV30 TRBD2 NA TGTGCCTGGACTCTGACTAGCGCTCGGGAGCAGTACTTC CAWTLTSAREQYF
TRBJ2-7 TRBV28 TRBD1 NA TGTGCCAGCGGGGTTTGGTGGGGACAGGCCTACGAGCAGTACTTC CASGVWWGQAYEQYF
TRBJ1-1 TRBV10-3 NA few TGTGCCATCAGTGGGGGGACTGAAGCTTTCTTT CAISGGTEAFF
TRBJ1-5 TRBV28 NA NA TGTGCCAGCAGTTCCGGGACAAGGGGTGAACAGCCCCAGCATTTT CASSSGTRGEQPQHF
TRBJ1-3 TRBV25-1 NA NA TGTGCCACCTCTAACCCAGGCCGCGGCGGAAACACCATATATTTT CATSNPGRGGNTIYF
TRBJ2-3 TRBV10-3 NA NA TGTGCCATCAGTGCTTCGGGGCCAAGGGCAGATACGCAGTATTTT CAISASGPRADTQYF
TRBJ2-2 TRBV5-1 NA once TGCGCCAGCAGCTTCGGCGGAGACGCCGGGGAGCTGTTTTTT CASSFGGDAGELFF
TRBJ1-5 TRBV10-3 NA NA TGTGCCATCACCGGACAGATCAATCAGCCCCAGCATTTT CAITGQINQPQHF
TRBJ1-2 TRBV27 TRBD1 NA TGTGCCAGCAGTTCTCAGACAGGGCACTATGGCTACACCTTC CASSSQTGHYGYTF
TRBJ2-1 TRBV28 NA NA TGTGCCAGCAGTTTATCAGACCATGAGCAGTTCTTC CASSLSDHEQFF
TRBJ2-2 TRBV27 NA few TGTGCCAGCAGCAGAGCGACGTTCTGGACCGGGGAGCTGTTTTTT CASSRATFWTGELFF
TRBJ1-2 TRBV6-5 NA NA TGTGCCAGCAGTCCGAGACAGGAGTACTATGGCTACACCTTC CASSPRQEYYGYTF
TRBJ2-7 TRBV19 NA NA TGTGCCAGTAGGAGCCGGAGGGGCGGCCACTACGAGCAGTACTTC CASRSRRGGHYEQYF
TRBJ2-7 TRBV6-6 TRBD2 NA TGTGCCAGCAGCCCATCTAGCGGGAGCTCGGGCTACGAGCAGTACTTC CASSPSSGSSGYEQYF
TRBJ1-3 TRBV11-1 TRBD1 NA TGTGCCAGCAGCCGACAGGGTGGAAACACCATATATTTT CASSRQGGNTIYF
TRBJ2-7 TRBV7-9 NA NA TGTGCCAGCAGCTCCACCTACCGCGGTAGCTCCTACGAGCAGTACTTC CASSSTYRGSSYEQYF
TRBJ1-5 TRBV19 NA NA TGTGCCAGTAGTCCCGTGCGAGGGATTAGCAATCAGCCCCAGCATTTT CASSPVRGISNQPQHF
TRBJ2-3 TRBV30 TRBD2 once TGTGCCTGGACCCCCCTCGGGGGGGACACAGATACGCAGTATTTT CAWTPLGGDTDTQYF
TRBJ2-7 TRBV30 NA NA TGTGCCTGGAGTACCGGGGCCCCCTACGAGCAGTACTTC CAWSTGAPYEQYF